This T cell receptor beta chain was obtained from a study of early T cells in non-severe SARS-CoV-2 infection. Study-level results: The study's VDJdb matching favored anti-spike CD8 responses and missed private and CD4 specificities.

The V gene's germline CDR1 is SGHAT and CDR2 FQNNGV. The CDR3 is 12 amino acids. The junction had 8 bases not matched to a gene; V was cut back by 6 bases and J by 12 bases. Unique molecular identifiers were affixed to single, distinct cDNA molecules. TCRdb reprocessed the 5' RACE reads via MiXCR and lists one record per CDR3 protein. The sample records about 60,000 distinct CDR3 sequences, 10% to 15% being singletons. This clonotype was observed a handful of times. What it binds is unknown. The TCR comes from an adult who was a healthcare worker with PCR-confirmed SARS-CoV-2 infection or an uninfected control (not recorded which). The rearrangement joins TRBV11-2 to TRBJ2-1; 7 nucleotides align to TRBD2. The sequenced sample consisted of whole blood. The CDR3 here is CASRPVGGMQFF. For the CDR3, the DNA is TGTGCCAGCAGACCCGTGGGAGGGATGCAGTTCTTC.